Below, one T cell receptor (beta chain) is given with its context. What it recognizes is unknown. These data belong to a study of T cell repertoires in cytomegalovirus infection. General study results and limits: Summed public TCR beta family frequency identified CMV carriers bearing the relevant HLA.

Using its own MiXCR run on the reads, TCRdb lists one record per CDR3 protein. The sample records fewer than 1,000,000 distinct CDR3 sequences, around 29% being singletons. There are 15 residues in the CDR3. Trimming at V came to 4 bases and at J to 9 bases, leaving 8 bases not matched to a gene. The chain uses TRBV12-3 or TRBV12-4 and TRBJ1-5; 11 nucleotides agree with TRBD1. The specimen was cultured CD8+ T cells from PBMCs, collected from culture after CMV antigen stimulation. This sequence originates from a human donor in good health (CMV status not recorded). Some clones in this sample may be carry-over from other donors' samples. CDR3 DNA sequence: TGTGCCAGCAGTTCTGGACAGGGGGCTATTCGGCCCCAGCATTTT. Residues: CASSSGQGAIRPQHF.